One and the same sample provided the 23 T cell receptor beta chains below, sequenced in a study of T-cell reconstitution after alpha-beta-depleted transplantation in children. TCRbeta library construction was performed incorporating unique molecular identifiers. TCRdb recomputed calls from the PCR reads with MiXCR, one row per CDR3 protein. The sample holds 450,000 to 600,000 distinct CDR3 sequences, about an eighth seen once. Specimen: PBMCs, mostly from graft donor cells, collected 360 days after TCRalphabeta/CD19-depleted stem cell transplant. The receptors were gathered from a male patient under 18 who had a stem cell transplant for acute myeloid leukemia, so the T cells may come from the graft donor.

This chain uses TRBV7-2 with TRBJ2-7; the D gene is possibly TRBD2 (6 bases). The CDR3 runs to 14 residues. V shed 3 bases and J shed 6 bases, with 15 bases lying between them. From germline, CDR1 is SGHTA and CDR2 FQGNSA. The CDR3 loop is CASSFAGFSSEQYF. CDR3 in DNA: TGTGCCAGCAGCTTTGCGGGATTCTCAAGCGAGCAGTACTTC. Drawing the rest from reference TRBV7-2 and TRBJ2-7, the complete variable domain is GAGVSQSPSNKVTEKGKDVELRCDPISGHTALYWYRQSLGQGLEFLIYFQGNSAPDKSGLPSDRFSAERTGGSVSTLTIQRTQQEDSAVYLCASSFAGFSSEQYFGPGTRLTVT.

This chain joins TRBV30 and TRBJ2-4, with 8 bases matching TRBD1. In germline, CDR1 is GTSNPN, CDR2 SVGIG (reference sequence). There are 13 residues in the CDR3. Trimming at V came to 6 bases and at J to 8 bases, leaving 9 bases not matched to a gene. CDR3 protein: CACSKQGVDIQYF. In DNA, the CDR3 is TGTGCCTGTTCTAAACAGGGGGTCGACATTCAGTACTTC.

Only one count was recorded for this clonotype. The rearrangement uses TRBV5-4 and TRBJ2-3; 8 bases fit TRBD2. The CDR3 totals 16 residues. Trimming at V came to 6 bases and at J to 1 base, leaving 10 bases not matched to a gene. The germline V gene has CDR1 SGHNT and CDR2 YYREEE (reference sequence). Written as DNA, the CDR3 is TGTGCCAGCATCCGAAAAGCGGGAGAGGGCACAGATACGCAGTATTTT. Amino acids: CASIRKAGEGTDTQYF.

V gene TRBV11-1 combines with J gene TRBJ2-7, with 8 positions matching TRBD2. Germline lookup yields CDR1 SGHAT and CDR2 FQDESV (reference sequence). The V and J ends lost 8 bases and 1 base, in that order; junction bases with no gene match: 13. The CDR3 totals 16 residues. CDR3 DNA sequence: TGTGCCAGCGCGAATACGCGGCCTAGCGGGTCCTACGAGCAGTACTTC. This gives the protein CASANTRPSGSYEQYF.

This clonotype appeared a few times. V and J are TRBV15 and TRBJ1-5; D is unclear. CDR1 and CDR2 (germline): LNHNV, YYDKDF (reference sequence). Trimming took off 3 bases at V and 0 bases at J, with 9 bases between the two ends. CDR3 length equals 15 residues. The CDR3 bases are TGTGCCACCAGCAGGCCGGGATATAGCAATCAGCCCCAGCATTTT. Translation: CATSRPGYSNQPQHF.

CDR3 in DNA: TGCGCCAGCAGCCGGGCCCGGGCCCTCGAGGGAGATACGCAGTATTTT. Protein: CASSRARALEGDTQYF. The V and J genes are TRBV4-3 and TRBJ2-3, with a tentative D call TRBD2 (5 bases). V was pared by 4 bases and J by 5 bases, with 19 bases between. There are 16 residues in the CDR3. Germline CDR1 is LGHNA and CDR2 is YSLEER.

This clonotype occurred a few times. For the CDR3, the DNA is TGTTCCCGTAAGGGTTCTTCGGATGAGCAGTTCTTC. Its translation: CSRKGSSDEQFF. The chain couples TRBV6-5 to TRBJ2-1; the D is unclear. The CDR3 is made up of 12 amino acids. Germline CDR1 MNHEY, CDR2 SVGAGI.

The sample holds a few counts of this clonotype. The gene calls are TRBV5-4 and TRBJ2-3; 14 nucleotides agree with TRBD2. The CDR3 covers 15 residues. Unmatched junction bases numbered 4, after V lost 5 bases and J lost 5 bases. CDR1 is SGHNT, CDR2 YYREEE, per germline (reference sequence). The CDR3 loop reads CASRRLAGGKDTQYF. For the CDR3, the DNA is TGTGCCAGCAGGCGACTAGCGGGGGGGAAAGATACGCAGTATTTT.

This CDR3 reads CASRRLAETTYEQYF. The CDR3 coding sequence is TGCGCCAGCAGGAGACTAGCGGAAACGACCTACGAGCAGTACTTC. The chain carries TRBV5-1 and TRBJ2-7; 9 bases fit TRBD2. V was pared by 5 bases and J by 2 bases, with 8 bases of the junction left unmatched. Looked up from germline, CDR1 is SGHRS and CDR2 is YFSETQ. This CDR3 contains 15 residues.

This clonotype was picked up a small number of times. The CDR3 spells CSAREPRDSYEQYF. The CDR3 nucleotides are TGCAGTGCTAGAGAACCCAGGGACAGCTACGAGCAGTACTTC. The genes are TRBV20-1 and TRBJ2-7; 7 positions agree with TRBD1. From germline, CDR1 is DFQATT and CDR2 SNEGSKA (reference sequence). Trimming took 0 bases from V and 3 from J; bases not matched to a gene: 5. The CDR3 length is 14 residues.

V is TRBV5-1 and J is TRBJ2-2; a weak D match, TRBD1 (5 bases). The CDR3 is 15 residues long. CDR1 and CDR2 from the germline V gene are SGHRS and YFSETQ. V gave up 2 bases and J gave up 1 base, with 9 bases separating them. Written as DNA, the CDR3 is TGCGCCAGCAGCTTCCAGGGCCTGAACACCGGGGAGCTGTTTTTT. Translating gives CASSFQGLNTGELFF.

The V gene is TRBV20-1, the J gene TRBJ1-2; D uncertain. V lost 3 bases and J lost 2, with 7 bases in between. The CDR3 runs 12 residues. Germline CDR1 DFQATT, CDR2 SNEGSKA (reference sequence). In DNA, the CDR3 is TGCAGTGCTAGCGAGGTGAACTATGGCTACACCTTC. Residues: CSASEVNYGYTF.

The gene calls are TRBV7-3 and TRBJ2-2; 9 bases agree with TRBD1. Germline values: CDR1 SGHTA, CDR2 FQGTGA. Trimming took 5 bases from V and 5 from J; bases not matched to a gene: 3. The CDR3 is 14 amino acids. As DNA, the CDR3 is TGTGCCAGCAGCCGGGACAGGGTTACCGGGGAGCTGTTTTTT. Translated: CASSRDRVTGELFF.

This clonotype was counted ten times or more. The V call is TRBV20-1, the J call TRBJ2-7; D not resolved. CDR3 size: 11 residues. Trimming left V 8 bases short and J 3 bases short, with 11 bases between. Germline CDR1 reads DFQATT; CDR2 reads SNEGSKA (reference sequence). Written as DNA, the CDR3 is TGCAGTCATGCTGGGTACTACGAGCAGTACTTC. The encoded protein is CSHAGYYEQYF.

In this sample, this clonotype turned up a few times. J is TRBJ2-1 and V is TRBV11-1; 13 bases line up with TRBD2. The CDR3 runs 16 residues. CDR1 is SGHAT, CDR2 FQDESV, per germline (reference sequence). Trimming cost V 4 bases and J 8 bases; bases outside gene matches: 8. The CDR3 DNA is TGTGCCAGCAGCTCCCGGACTAGCGGGAGCTTTTATGAGCAGTTCTTC. It yields the protein CASSSRTSGSFYEQFF.

This clonotype was recorded a few times. V gene TRBV29-1 combines with J gene TRBJ2-1; D tentatively reads TRBD1 or TRBD2 (6 bases each). V lost 7 bases to trimming and J lost 9 bases, with 10 bases between them. Germline loops: CDR1 SQVTM, CDR2 ANQGSEA. The CDR3 is 10 residues long. CDR3 region: CSGGASEQFF. The CDR3 nucleotides are TGCAGCGGGGGGGCAAGTGAGCAGTTCTTC.

This clonotype has only a few counts. The rearrangement uses TRBV28 and TRBJ2-2; D perhaps matches TRBD2 (5 bases). The V end was cut by 4 bases, the J end by 5 bases, with 8 bases between. Germline values: CDR1 MDHEN, CDR2 SYDVKM. This CDR3 region has 13 residues. CDR3 DNA: TGTGCCAGCAGTTGGGAGAGTACCGGGGAGCTGTTTTTT. Encoded protein: CASSWESTGELFF.

This clonotype was observed a few times. The V call is TRBV21-1, the J call TRBJ1-5; TRBD1, the D gene given by the table, was not confirmed from the DNA. TRBV21-1 is designated a pseudogene. The CDR3 length is 16 residues. CDR3 bases: TGTGCCAGCAGCAAAGAGACAGGGGGCTTCAATCAGCCCCAGCATTTT. Translation: CASSKETGGFNQPQHF.

The chain combines TRBV19 with TRBJ2-7; TRBD2 agrees at 14 bases. The CDR3 extends over 15 amino acids. Germline CDR1 is LNHDA and CDR2 is SQIVND (reference sequence). V lost 3 bases to trimming and J lost 5 bases; unmatched junction nucleotides: 3. The CDR3 bases are TGTGCCAGTAGTATGGGACTAGCGGGAGCCCACGAGCAGTACTTC. This translates into CASSMGLAGAHEQYF.

This chain connects TRBV5-1 to TRBJ2-3; 16 positions match TRBD2. V gave up 3 bases and J gave up 2 bases; unmatched junction bases: 6. The CDR3 sequence is 18 residues long. CDR1 is SGHRS, CDR2 YFSETQ, per germline. This CDR3 is CASSWGLAGGPYTDTQYF. The CDR3 bases are TGCGCCAGCAGCTGGGGACTAGCGGGAGGGCCATACACAGATACGCAGTATTTT.

This clonotype was observed a few times. The gene calls are TRBV12-3 or TRBV12-4 and TRBJ2-7, with D unclear. Between the trimmed V and J ends, which lost 3 bases and 5 bases, there was a span of 5 bases. The length of the CDR3 is 11 residues. The CDR3 here is CASSFENEQYF. The CDR3 bases are TGTGCCAGCAGTTTCGAGAACGAGCAGTACTTC.

The chain combines TRBV7-9 with TRBJ2-2, with D unclear. The CDR3 totals 11 residues. From germline, CDR1 is SEHNR and CDR2 FQNEAQ (reference sequence). Trimming left V 3 bases short and J 8 bases short, with 4 bases between. CDR3 sequence (DNA): TGTGCCAGCAGCTTGATGGGGGAGCTGTTTTTT. As protein: CASSLMGELFF.

This chain joins TRBV9 and TRBJ1-2, with D possibly TRBD1 on 6 matching bases. The CDR3 length is 14 residues. Germline CDR1 and CDR2: SGDLS and YYNGEE. The V gene lost 0 bases and the J gene lost 2 bases, with 8 bases spanning the gap. For the CDR3, the DNA is TGTGCCAGCAGCGTAGCCAGGGGAAACTATGGCTACACCTTC. Amino acid sequence: CASSVARGNYGYTF.